The 22 T cell receptor beta chains below were found in one sample sequenced in a study of PD-L1 blockade in urothelial cancer. The time point denotes: pretreatment peripheral blood. Sequenced by immunoSEQ multiplex PCR; TCRdb stores in-frame clones only, minus some. This table has 98,000 or so clones, nearly 90% appearing once. The sequencing here drew on PBMCs, taken around atezolizumab (anti-PD-L1) treatment. The receptors shown here come from a man aged 60 to 69 with urothelial cancer.

This CDR3 is CASSAWDRGDQPQHF. The CDR3, as DNA: TGTGCCAGCTCTGCATGGGACAGGGGCGATCAGCCCCAGCATTTT. The chain uses TRBV27 and TRBJ1-5; 10 positions match TRBD1. V shed 8 bases and J 5 bases; nucleotides not matched to a gene: 9. From germline, CDR1 is MNHEY and CDR2 SMNVEV (reference sequence). This CDR3 is built from 15 residues.

The V and J genes are TRBV6-1 and TRBJ1-6, with D tentatively TRBD1 (5 bases). The V and J ends lost 7 bases and 10 bases respectively, with 17 bases between them. The CDR3 has 14 amino acids. The germline V gene has CDR1 MNHNS and CDR2 SASEGT. The CDR3 DNA reads as TGTGCCAGCACTTTACTTTCCGGGGGGTCACCCCTCCACTTT. Protein sequence: CASTLLSGGSPLHF.

The chain employs TRBV7-9 and TRBJ2-7, with TRBD1 matching over 9 bases. CDR1 and CDR2 from the germline V gene are SEHNR and FQNEAQ (reference sequence). J gave up 4 bases and V 5 bases, and 3 bases lay outside the gene matches. The CDR3 has 13 residues. CDR3 nucleotides: TGTGCCAGCAGCCGCGGACAGGGGTACGAGCAGTACTTC. Protein: CASSRGQGYEQYF.

The rearrangement uses TRBV10-1 and TRBJ1-5, with 7 bases that match TRBD1. The CDR3 consists of 17 residues. Germline CDR1 WNHNN, CDR2 SYGVQD (reference sequence). Unmatched junction bases numbered 12, after V lost 6 bases and J lost 1 base. The CDR3 coding sequence is TGCGCCAGCAGAAAAGACAGAGGGGGCGGAAGCAATCAGCCCCAGCATTTT. This encodes CASRKDRGGGSNQPQHF.

V gene TRBV10-3 combines with J gene TRBJ1-3; the match to TRBD1 covers 7 bases. The CDR3 has 14 residues. Trimming removed 6 bases from V and 4 bases from J; junction bases left unmatched: 6. The V gene's germline CDR1 is ENHRY and CDR2 SYGVKD. This chain's CDR3 is CAISETGLGNTIYF. The CDR3 DNA reads TGTGCCATCAGCGAGACAGGGCTGGGAAACACCATATATTTT.

In its sample, this clone was seen once. The chain combines TRBV7-9 with TRBJ2-2, with 7 bases lining up with TRBD1. This CDR3 has 13 amino acids. V gave up 5 bases and J gave up 7 bases; unmatched junction bases: 4. Germline V gene data show CDR1 as SEHNR and CDR2 as FQNEAQ (reference sequence). As DNA, the CDR3 is TGTGCCAGCAGCAGGGGGCCGGGCGGGGAGCTGTTTTTT. Its translation is CASSRGPGGELFF. The full variable domain, in which reference TRBV7-9 and TRBJ2-2 provide the parts outside the CDR3, is DTGVSQNPRHKITKRGQNVTFRCDPISEHNRLYWYRQTLGQGPEFLTYFQNEAQLEKSRLLSDRFSAERPKGSFSTLEIQRTEQGDSAMYLCASSRGPGGELFFGEGSRLTVL.

The chain couples TRBV11-2 to TRBJ2-5, with D perhaps matching TRBD2 (6 bases). V was shortened by 2 bases and J by 2 bases, with 12 bases between the two germline ends. The CDR3 covers 15 residues. Germline V CDR1 and CDR2: SGHAT, FQNNGV. The CDR3 sequence: CASSLRTTSQETQYF. Here the CDR3 DNA reads TGTGCCAGCAGCTTACGGACTACCTCTCAAGAGACCCAGTACTTC.

The chain is built from TRBV6-5 and TRBJ2-7; D is possibly TRBD1 (6 bases). The V gene's germline CDR1 is MNHEY and CDR2 SVGAGI. V was trimmed by 7 bases and J by 1 base, leaving 14 bases between them. The CDR3 covers 14 residues. The DNA for the CDR3 is TGTGCCAGCAACGTGGCACAGGGATCCTACGAGCAGTACTTC. Translated: CASNVAQGSYEQYF.

This chain links TRBV18 with TRBJ1-5, with D uncertain. CDR1 KGHSH and CDR2 LQKENI come from the germline V gene. This CDR3 has 15 amino acids. V lost 4 bases to trimming and J lost 0 bases, with 10 bases between them. Here the CDR3 reads CASSREGYSNQPQHF. CDR3 nucleotides: TGTGCCAGCTCACGGGAGGGTTATAGCAATCAGCCCCAGCATTTT.

V is TRBV4-3 and J is TRBJ2-7; maybe TRBD1 (6 bases). The CDR3 sequence is 16 residues long. From germline, CDR1 is LGHNA and CDR2 YSLEER. With 3 bases removed from V and 2 bases from J, the gap between germline ends came to 17 bases. The chain's CDR3 is CASSHYFGTQAYEQYF. CDR3 nucleotide sequence: TGCGCCAGCAGCCATTACTTCGGGACACAAGCCTACGAGCAGTACTTC.

The rearrangement joins TRBV27 to TRBJ2-7; 14 bases line up with TRBD2. CDR1 is MNHEY, CDR2 SMNVEV, per germline (reference sequence). Unmatched junction bases numbered 9, after V lost 2 bases and J lost 6 bases. The CDR3 is made up of 17 amino acids. The DNA for the CDR3 is TGTGCCAGCAGTTTACCCGGACTAGCGGGGGGAATTCGCGAGCAGTACTTC. Residues: CASSLPGLAGGIREQYF.

This clone was found once. The chain has TRBV4-2 and TRBJ2-5, with D uncertain. Germline CDR1 reads LGHNA; CDR2 reads YNFKEQ. This CDR3 has 15 amino acids. Trimming stripped 4 bases from V and 0 bases from J, with 12 bases between. The CDR3 is CASSRLWANQETQYF. CDR3 bases: TGTGCCAGCAGCCGCCTGTGGGCTAACCAAGAGACCCAGTACTTC.

The rearrangement links TRBV7-7 to TRBJ2-3; 7 bases are shared with TRBD2. Trimming removed 5 bases from V and 2 bases from J; junction bases left unmatched: 10. The length of the CDR3 is 16 residues. Germline-derived CDR1 and CDR2 are SSHAT and FNYEAQ (reference sequence). The CDR3 DNA follows: TGTGCCAGCAGCCCATTGGGGGGGAAATCCACAGATACGCAGTATTTT. Translation: CASSPLGGKSTDTQYF.

The V call is TRBV28, the J call TRBJ1-1; D is possibly TRBD1 (5 bases). CDR3 size: 15 residues. Trimming stripped 7 bases from V and 3 bases from J, with 18 bases between. CDR1 and CDR2 (germline): MDHEN, SYDVKM. This chain's CDR3 is CASNSGGEGDTEAFF. CDR3 sequence (DNA): TGTGCCAGCAATTCGGGCGGCGAAGGGGACACTGAAGCTTTCTTT.

This chain joins TRBV18 and TRBJ2-3, with a possible D match to TRBD1 (6 bases). V was pared by 2 bases and J by 4 bases, with 13 bases between. The CDR3 runs to 15 residues. CDR1 and CDR2 (germline): KGHSH, LQKENI. CDR3 nucleotides: TGTGCCAGCTCACCAGGGGGCTCGAGGGCAGATACGCAGTATTTT. Translated, it gives CASSPGGSRADTQYF.

This clone was seen a handful of times. The rearrangement links TRBV6-1 to TRBJ2-7, with D possibly being TRBD1 (6 bases). The germline V gene encodes CDR1 MNHNS and CDR2 SASEGT. This CDR3 spans 15 amino acids. V was pared by 2 bases and J by 1 base, with 12 bases between. CDR3 sequence: CASSEWLGASYEQYF. In DNA form, the CDR3 reads TGTGCCAGCAGTGAATGGTTGGGGGCTTCCTACGAGCAGTACTTC.

For this clone: In the same sample, other DNA sequences code for this CDR3. This chain uses TRBV6-5 with TRBJ1-1; D remains unclear. CDR1 MNHEY and CDR2 SVGAGI come from the germline V gene. This CDR3 has 13 amino acids. Trimming cost V 0 bases and J 4 bases, with 6 bases left between them. The CDR3 DNA is TGTGCCAGCAGTTACTCAATCGGCACTGAAGCTTTCTTT. Protein sequence: CASSYSIGTEAFF.

The chain recombines TRBV5-4 with TRBJ2-6, with no clear D. The CDR3 has 14 amino acids. CDR1 and CDR2 (germline): SGHNT, YYREEE (reference sequence). With 0 bases removed from V and 4 bases from J, the gap between germline ends came to 5 bases. The CDR3 DNA reads TGTGCCAGCAGCTTGGTTGGCGGGGCCAACGTCCTGACTTTC. Translating it yields CASSLVGGANVLTF.

The chain links TRBV10-1 to TRBJ1-1, with unresolved D. The length of the CDR3 is 13 residues. Trimming stripped 6 bases from V and 1 base from J, with 9 bases between. Germline V gives CDR1 WNHNN, CDR2 SYGVQD (reference sequence). The CDR3 coding sequence is TGCGCCAGCAGGGATACGGGGAACACTGAAGCTTTCTTT. Its translation: CASRDTGNTEAFF.

The chain combines TRBV7-9 with TRBJ1-2; TRBD1 might be the D (5 bases). The CDR3 sequence is 14 residues long. CDR1 is SEHNR and CDR2 is FQNEAQ in the germline V gene (reference sequence). With 5 bases removed from V and 7 bases from J, the gap between germline ends came to 17 bases. In DNA form, the CDR3 reads TGTGCCAGCAGCCCTAACGGGGGACTCGGTGGCTACACCTTC. It is translated as CASSPNGGLGGYTF.

This chain connects TRBV6-5 to TRBJ1-5; unclear D gene. Germline CDR1 MNHEY, CDR2 SVGAGI. The V end lost 0 bases, the J end lost 2 bases, and 8 bases lay between the germline ends. CDR3 length: 15 residues. CDR3 sequence (DNA): TGTGCCAGCAGTTACTCGTTGGGAGGCAATCAGCCCCAGCATTTT. Its translation: CASSYSLGGNQPQHF.

This rearrangement joins TRBV5-1 to TRBJ1-2; D might be TRBD1 (6 bases). Germline V gives CDR1 SGHRS, CDR2 YFSETQ. The CDR3 has 14 residues. V was pared by 5 bases and J by 4 bases, with 15 bases between. The CDR3 reads CASREDGDTYGYTF. CDR3 DNA sequence: TGCGCCAGCAGGGAAGACGGGGACACCTATGGCTACACCTTC.